The 10 T cell receptor beta chains in this list originate from one sample, sequenced in a study of blood T cell repertoires in COVID-19. Data came from immunoSEQ multiplex PCR; TCRdb stores just in-frame clones and leaves some out. This sample yields a few hundred thousand clones, of which 89% are seen a single time; approximately 9.4% belongs to the top ten. Sequenced: PBMCs or T cells enriched from blood (not recorded which). These TCRs come from a woman aged 35 to 49 who had recovered from COVID-19.

The CDR3 is CASSPTGGDVTEAFF. CDR3 bases: TGTGCCAGCAGTCCGACAGGGGGGGACGTCACTGAAGCTTTCTTT. The chain carries TRBV27 and TRBJ1-1; 9 bases align to TRBD1. The ends lost 5 bases at V and 4 bases at J; junction bases unmatched: 8. The CDR3 covers 15 residues. Germline-derived CDR1 and CDR2 are MNHEY and SMNVEV (reference sequence).

The V call is TRBV24-1, the J call TRBJ2-1; 11 bases are shared with TRBD1. V shed 9 bases and J 2 bases; nucleotides not matched to a gene: 11. Germline values: CDR1 KGHDR, CDR2 SFDVKD. There are 17 residues in the CDR3. The CDR3 sequence: CATEGTGQGGPYNEQFF. The CDR3 DNA follows: TGTGCCACCGAGGGGACGGGACAGGGGGGCCCCTACAATGAGCAGTTCTTC.

The chain recombines TRBV11-1 with TRBJ2-2; 10 positions match TRBD2. Germline assignment: CDR1 SGHAT and CDR2 FQDESV (reference sequence). The CDR3 is 16 amino acids. The ends lost 1 base at V and 5 bases at J; junction bases unmatched: 4. CDR3 coding DNA: TGTGCCAGCAGCTTAGTACTAGCGGGAAGGACCGGGGAGCTGTTTTTT. Amino acids: CASSLVLAGRTGELFF. Full variable domain (outside the CDR3, taken from reference TRBV11-1 and TRBJ2-2): EAEVAQSPRYKITEKSQAVAFWCDPISGHATLYWYRQILGQGPELLVQFQDESVVDDSQLPKDRFSAERLKGVDSTLKIQPAELGDSAMYLCASSLVLAGRTGELFFGEGSRLTVL.

This clone was recorded once. V gene TRBV5-1 combines with J gene TRBJ2-5, with D possibly matching TRBD2 (6 bases). Trimming removed 2 bases from V and 5 bases from J, with 16 bases in between. Per the germline V gene, CDR1 is SGHRS and CDR2 is YFSETQ. The CDR3 has 15 amino acids. The CDR3 loop is CASSFGHLAGETQYF. The CDR3, as DNA: TGCGCCAGCAGCTTCGGACACTTGGCGGGGGAGACCCAGTACTTC. The variable domain in full, completed from reference TRBV5-1 and TRBJ2-5, reads KAGVTQTPRYLIKTRGQQVTLSCSPISGHRSVSWYQQTPGQGLQFLFEYFSETQRNKGNFPGRFSGRQFSNSRSEMNVSTLELGDSALYLCASSFGHLAGETQYFGPGTRLLVL.

This chain links TRBV7-2 with TRBJ2-1; 8 bases align to TRBD1. CDR1 is SGHTA, CDR2 FQGNSA, per germline. The CDR3 covers 15 residues. The trim removed 5 bases at V and 11 bases at J, leaving 14 bases unmatched. CDR3 sequence reads: CASSPTRDRFYQQFF. The DNA of the CDR3 is TGTGCCAGCAGCCCAACGCGGGACAGGTTCTATCAGCAGTTCTTC. The full variable domain, in which reference TRBV7-2 and TRBJ2-1 provide the parts outside the CDR3, is GAGVSQSPSNKVTEKGKDVELRCDPISGHTALYWYRQSLGQGLEFLIYFQGNSAPDKSGLPSDRFSAERTGGSVSTLTIQRTQQEDSAVYLCASSPTRDRFYQQFFGPGTRLTVL.

V usage is TRBV2 and J usage is TRBJ2-3, with D perhaps TRBD1 (5 bases). V gave up 3 bases and J gave up 4 bases, with 11 bases separating them. CDR1 and CDR2 from the germline V gene are SNHLY and FYNNEI. This CDR3 contains 14 residues. The CDR3 sequence: CASSEGLPPDTQYF. CDR3 DNA sequence: TGTGCCAGCAGTGAGGGGCTGCCCCCAGATACGCAGTATTTT.

V is TRBV7-9 and J is TRBJ1-2, with TRBD1 matching 7 bases. The J segment lost 2 bases and the V segment lost 4 bases, leaving 13 bases of the junction unmatched. Germline values: CDR1 SEHNR, CDR2 FQNEAQ (reference sequence). The CDR3 loop spans 17 amino acids. The CDR3 protein is CASSSVPGQRTNYGYTF. The CDR3, as DNA: TGTGCCAGCAGCTCAGTGCCGGGACAGAGGACCAACTATGGCTACACCTTC.

V is TRBV18 and J is TRBJ2-2; D is ambiguous. V lost 6 bases to trimming and J lost 0 bases, with 14 bases between them. This CDR3 has 16 residues. Germline V gives CDR1 KGHSH, CDR2 LQKENI. The CDR3 here is CASSSLRYPNTGELFF. In nucleotides, the CDR3 is TGTGCCAGCTCCTCACTCCGGTACCCGAACACCGGGGAGCTGTTTTTT.

This chain connects TRBV19 to TRBJ1-3, with a tentative D call TRBD1 (5 bases). The ends were cut back, 5 bases at V and 0 bases at J, with 11 bases in the middle. Germline V lookup: CDR1 LNHDA, CDR2 SQIVND (reference sequence). CDR3 size: 15 residues. The CDR3 is CASSLGLFSGNTIYF. In nucleotides, the CDR3 is TGTGCCAGTAGTTTGGGACTGTTCTCTGGAAACACCATATATTTT.

In regard to this clone: This same CDR3 is encoded by further DNA sequences in the sample. This chain uses TRBV9 with TRBJ2-1; D is possibly TRBD2 (6 bases). The CDR3 runs to 14 residues. The V end lost 0 bases, the J end lost 3 bases, and 7 bases lay between the germline ends. Germline V gene data show CDR1 as SGDLS and CDR2 as YYNGEE. CDR3 loop: CASSVDGGYNEQFF. CDR3 coding DNA: TGTGCCAGCAGCGTAGACGGGGGCTACAATGAGCAGTTCTTC.